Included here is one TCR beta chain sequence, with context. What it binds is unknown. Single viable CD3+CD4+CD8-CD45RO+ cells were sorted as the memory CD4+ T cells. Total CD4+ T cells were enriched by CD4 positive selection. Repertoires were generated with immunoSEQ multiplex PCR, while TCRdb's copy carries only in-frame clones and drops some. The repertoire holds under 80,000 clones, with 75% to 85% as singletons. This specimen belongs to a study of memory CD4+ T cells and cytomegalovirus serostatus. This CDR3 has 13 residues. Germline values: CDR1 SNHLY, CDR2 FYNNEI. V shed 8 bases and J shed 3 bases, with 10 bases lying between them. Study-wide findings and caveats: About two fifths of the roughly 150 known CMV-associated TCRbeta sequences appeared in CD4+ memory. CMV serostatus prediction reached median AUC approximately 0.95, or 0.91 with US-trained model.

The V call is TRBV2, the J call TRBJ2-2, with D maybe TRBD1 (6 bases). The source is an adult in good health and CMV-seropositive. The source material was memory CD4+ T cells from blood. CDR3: CASGGQHTGELFF. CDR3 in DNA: TGTGCCAGCGGTGGACAGCACACCGGGGAGCTGTTTTTT.